Below are 18 T cell receptor beta chains sequenced from a single sample in a study of tumor-infiltrating lymphocytes in primary liver carcinoma. The input was 450 to 500 ng total RNA; TCR beta cDNA was made from it with a constant-region primer. Employing slightly modified ARM-PCR, three nested multiplex PCR rounds were run, and these gave rise to the TCR beta libraries. TRBV1-TRBV30 forward primers paired with a C-beta reverse primer were used in the first two PCR rounds, which ran roughly 9 cycles each. TCRdb processed the multiplex PCR reads anew with MiXCR; each CDR3 protein has one entry. The sample holds around 120,000 distinct CDR3 sequences, 60% to 70% seen once. Bulk tissue was left unsorted, and RNA and DNA were co-extracted from about 21-30 mg of it. Sequenced material: liver tumor tissue from sampling region 1. Subset specified: tumor region T1, superior pole. The receptors were gathered from an older woman with primary liver carcinoma and hepatitis B virus infection.

This clonotype was counted many times. The chain uses TRBV12-3 or TRBV12-4 and TRBJ2-1; TRBD2 aligns across 13 bases. Trimming took 6 bases from V and 7 from J; bases not matched to a gene: 12. The CDR3 spans 17 residues. The CDR3 nucleotides are TGTGCCAGCAGACTTACAGGACTAGCGGGAGAGAAAAATGAGCAGTTCTTC. It encodes CASRLTGLAGEKNEQFF.

The CDR3 sequence: CSVERDRVYTF. The CDR3 DNA follows: TGCAGCGTTGAAAGGGATAGGGTCTACACCTTC. This chain joins TRBV29-1 and TRBJ1-2; D remains ambiguous. Looked up from germline, CDR1 is SQVTM and CDR2 is ANQGSEA. The CDR3 runs to 11 residues. Trimming took off 2 bases at V and 10 bases at J, with 11 bases between the two ends.

With respect to this clonotype: The junction and the germline gene differ at one end; a read error may be behind it. The chain is built from TRBV11-2 and TRBJ1-1; D is perhaps TRBD1 (6 bases). CDR1 and CDR2 from the germline V gene are SGHAT and FQNNGV. CDR3 length equals 13 residues. The CDR3: CASSFTRGGEALF. CDR3 coding DNA: TGTGCCAGTAGCTTCACCAGGGGCGGGGAAGCTTTATTT. Full variable domain (remainder filled in from reference TRBV11-2 and TRBJ1-1): EAGVAQSPRYKIIEKRQSVAFWCNPISGHATLYWYQQILGQGPKLLIQFQNNGVVDDSQLPKDRFSAERLKGVDSTLKIQPAKLEDSAVYLCASSFTRGGEALFGQGTRLTVV.

V usage is TRBV20-1 and J usage is TRBJ2-1; unclear D gene. The CDR3 has 12 amino acids. Trimming removed 3 bases from V and 8 bases from J, with 11 bases in between. The germline gives CDR1 DFQATT, CDR2 SNEGSKA (reference sequence). The CDR3 nucleotides are TGCAGTGCTAGTCCCATTTTCCATGAGCAGTTCTTC. Translating it yields CSASPIFHEQFF.

Turning to this clonotype: A much larger clone lies a single base off, so this may be a read error. J is TRBJ1-5 and V is TRBV7-9; D possibly corresponds to TRBD1 (5 bases). CDR1 and CDR2 (germline): SEHNR, FQNEAQ (reference sequence). The CDR3 contains 15 residues. The CDR3 is CANSLGGLGNQPQHF. CDR3 bases: TGTGCCAACAGCTTGGGGGGTCTGGGAAATCAGCCCCAGCATTTT.

With respect to this clonotype: An end of the junction differs from the germline gene, which may be a read error. The gene calls are TRBV11-2 and TRBJ2-3; TRBD2 aligns across 10 bases. The CDR3 consists of 16 residues. CDR1 is SGHAT and CDR2 is FQNNGV in the germline V gene. DNA for the CDR3: TGCGCCGGCAGCCCCAGTTTCAGCGGGAGGGCCGATACGCAGTATTTT. It specifies CAGSPSFSGRADTQYF.

A note on this clonotype: Just one base apart from a much larger clone, this may be a read error. The rearrangement joins TRBV30 to TRBJ1-1; D uncertain. CDR1 GTSNPN and CDR2 SVGIG come from the germline V gene (reference sequence). The CDR3 has 12 residues. The CDR3 DNA sequence: TGTGCCCACGGGAGGCACAACACTAAAGCTTTCTTT. Its translation is CAHGRHNTKAFF.

V is TRBV11-2 and J is TRBJ2-7; either TRBD1 or TRBD2 may fit D (5 bases each). The CDR3 is 15 amino acids. V was cut by 5 bases and J by 6 bases, with 20 bases left in between. The germline gives CDR1 SGHAT, CDR2 FQNNGV. The CDR3, as DNA: TGTGCCAGCAGCGACGCGGTGGGGCTGGAGGCCGAGCAGTACTTC. Its translation: CASSDAVGLEAEQYF.

Concerning this clonotype itself: A clone one base away is much larger, so this may be a read error. This chain links TRBV12-5 with TRBJ2-1, with 10 positions matching TRBD1. The CDR3 length is 13 residues. The germline CDR1 and CDR2 sequences are LGHNT and FRNRAP. CDR3 sequence reads: CVSGLATGTGASF. CDR3 DNA: TGTGTTAGTGGTTTGGCAACCGGGACAGGGGCTTCCTTC.

As for this clonotype: The missing conserved phenylalanine or tryptophan at the end of this CDR3 makes a read error likely. No DNA is shown, since the ends of the CDR3 on it are uncertain; the CDR3 is the one TCRdb lists. This sequence joins TRBV11-2 and TRBJ2-7; the table's D call TRBD2 went unverified against the DNA. Germline-derived CDR1 and CDR2 are SGHAT and FQNNGV. The CDR3 is 14 amino acids in total, end residues counted. This CDR3 is CASSLIAGSYERYL.

In regard to this clonotype: One end of the junction does not line up with germline, which may come from a read error. The V and J genes are TRBV12-3 or TRBV12-4 and TRBJ1-2, with D perhaps TRBD1 (5 bases). The CDR3 has 12 amino acids. The CDR3 here is CASSRDVQGHTF. The DNA for the CDR3 is TGTGCTAGCAGCCGGGACGTGCAGGGCCACACCTTC.

In the case of this clonotype: Likely a read error: the CDR3 ends without its conserved phenylalanine or tryptophan. J is TRBJ2-7 and V is TRBV11-2, with a tentative D call TRBD1 (5 bases). The V and J ends lost 5 bases and 4 bases respectively, with 12 bases between them. The V gene's germline CDR1 is SGHAT and CDR2 FQNNGV. This CDR3 is 13 amino acids long. In nucleotides, the CDR3 is TGTGCCAGCAGCGCCGCTGGGGCATACGAGCAGTACTCC. It is translated as CASSAAGAYEQYS.

This clonotype appeared a single time. The germline gene is not matched at one end of the junction; a read error may be the cause. The chain carries TRBV29-1 and TRBJ1-1; possibly TRBD1 for D (6 bases). This CDR3 region has 17 residues. The germline V gene encodes CDR1 SQVTM and CDR2 ANQGSEA. The CDR3 DNA follows: TGCAGCGTTGAAGGCCGCGTTCGTAGGGGACGGGACACTGTAGCTTTCTTT. Protein product: CSVEGRVRRGRDTVAFF. Full variable domain (outside the CDR3, taken from reference TRBV29-1 and TRBJ1-1): SAVISQKPSRDICQRGTSLTIQCQVDSQVTMMFWYRQQPGQSLTLIATANQGSEATYESGFVIDKFPISRPNLTFSTLTVSNMSPEDSSIYLCSVEGRVRRGRDTVAFFGQGTRLTVV.

The chain combines TRBV5-1 with TRBJ2-5; 8 positions agree with TRBD1. The CDR3 spans 14 residues. J lost 3 bases, V lost 3 bases, and 4 bases had no gene match. The germline V gene has CDR1 SGHRS and CDR2 YFSETQ. CDR3 loop: CASSWTGQEETQYF. The CDR3 coding sequence is TGCGCCAGCAGCTGGACGGGACAGGAAGAGACCCAGTACTTC.

This sequence joins TRBV29-1 and TRBJ2-7; 11 bases line up with TRBD2. The CDR3 spans 13 residues. From germline, CDR1 is SQVTM and CDR2 ANQGSEA. The DNA for the CDR3 is TGCAGTGTTACTAGCGGGAGTACCTACGAGCAGTACTTC. This codes for CSVTSGSTYEQYF.

Concerning this clonotype: A read error is possible here, since a much larger clone lies one base away. This chain joins TRBV6-5 and TRBJ2-3, with D perhaps assigned TRBD1 or TRBD2 (5 bases each). CDR1 is MNHEY, CDR2 SVGAGI, per germline. The CDR3 length is 14 residues. CDR3 sequence (DNA): TGTGCCAGCAGGGGGGATGTTGGCACAGATATGCAGTATTTT. This sequence encodes CASRGDVGTDMQYF.

The rearrangement joins TRBV28 to TRBJ2-7, with TRBD1 matching 8 bases. CDR1 and CDR2 from the germline V gene are MDHEN and SYDVKM. Trimming removed 5 bases from V and 1 base from J; junction bases left unmatched: 7. The CDR3 runs to 15 residues. The CDR3 DNA reads TGTGCCAGCAGTCCAGGGGGCGCCGCTTCCTACGAGCAGTACTTC. As protein: CASSPGGAASYEQYF.

In the case of this clonotype: A read error is possible here, since a much larger clone lies one base away. V is TRBV10-3 and J is TRBJ2-7; TRBD2 matches 7 bases. With 5 bases clipped from V and 7 bases from J, the junction kept 5 bases outside the gene matches. There are 12 residues in the CDR3. Germline lookup yields CDR1 ENHRY and CDR2 SYGVKD. CDR3: CAISLRGGEQYF. CDR3 sequence (DNA): TGTGCCATCAGTCTCCGGGGAGGGGAGCAGTACTTC.